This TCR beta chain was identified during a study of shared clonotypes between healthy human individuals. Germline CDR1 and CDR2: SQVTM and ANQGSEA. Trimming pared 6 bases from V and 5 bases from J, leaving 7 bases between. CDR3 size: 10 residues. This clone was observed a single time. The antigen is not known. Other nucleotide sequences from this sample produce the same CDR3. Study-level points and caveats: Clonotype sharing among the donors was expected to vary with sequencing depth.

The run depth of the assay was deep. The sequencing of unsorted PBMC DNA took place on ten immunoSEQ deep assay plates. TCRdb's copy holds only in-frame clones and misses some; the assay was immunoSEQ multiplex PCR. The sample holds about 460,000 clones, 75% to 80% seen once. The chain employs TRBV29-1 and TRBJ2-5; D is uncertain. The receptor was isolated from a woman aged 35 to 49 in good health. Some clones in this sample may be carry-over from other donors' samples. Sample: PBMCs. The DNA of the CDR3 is TGCAGCGTCCTCCTGGAGACCCAGTACTTC. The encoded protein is CSVLLETQYF.